The next 5 T cell receptor beta chains were all read from a single sample in a study of graft-versus-host responses after intestinal transplantation. This table comes from immunoSEQ multiplex PCR, and its TCRdb copy is limited to in-frame clones, with some not included. The table records fewer than 50,000 clones, 75% to 95% of them present only once. Material: PBMCs, obtained 524 days after transplant. The receptors shown here come from a human patient who received an intestinal transplant, so some T cells may come from the graft donor.

J is TRBJ2-7 and V is TRBV15; TRBD1 agrees at 9 bases. Germline CDR1 is LNHNV and CDR2 is YYDKDF (reference sequence). The length of the CDR3 is 16 residues. V was clipped by 3 bases and J by 1 base; unmatched bases: 7. The CDR3 protein is CATSSGPGTGSYEQYF. The CDR3 coding sequence is TGTGCCACCAGCAGCGGGCCCGGGACAGGGTCCTACGAGCAGTACTTC.

The chain links TRBV6-5 to TRBJ1-1; 8 bases match TRBD1. Looked up from germline, CDR1 is MNHEY and CDR2 is SVGAGI. The CDR3 contains 14 residues. The trim removed 2 bases at V and 1 base at J, leaving 0 bases unmatched. This CDR3 is CASSYGQGNTEAFF. The DNA for the CDR3 is TGTGCCAGCAGTTACGGACAGGGGAACACTGAAGCTTTCTTT.

The genes are TRBV13 and TRBJ2-3; D uncertain. V was trimmed by 5 bases and J by 7 bases, leaving 7 bases between them. The CDR3 contains 11 residues. Per germline, CDR1 PRHDT and CDR2 FYEKMQ (reference sequence). The CDR3 DNA reads TGTGCCAGCAGCCCCGCCAATACGCAGTATTTT. Translation: CASSPANTQYF.

This chain uses TRBV4-1 with TRBJ2-1; 9 bases map to TRBD2. CDR3 length: 15 amino acids. Germline V gives CDR1 MGHRA, CDR2 YSYEKL. V lost 1 base and J lost 4; bases outside the gene matches: 2. The CDR3 nucleotides are TGCGCCAGCAGCCAAGTAGCGGGAGTGTACAATGAGCAGTTCTTC. This gives the protein CASSQVAGVYNEQFF.

The rearrangement links TRBV11-2 to TRBJ2-2; possible D gene TRBD2, 6 bases. The germline V gene encodes CDR1 SGHAT and CDR2 FQNNGV. The CDR3 extends over 14 amino acids. DNA for the CDR3: TGTGCAAGCTGGCGGGACGGTAGCACCGGGGAGCTGTTTTTT. Protein: CASWRDGSTGELFF.